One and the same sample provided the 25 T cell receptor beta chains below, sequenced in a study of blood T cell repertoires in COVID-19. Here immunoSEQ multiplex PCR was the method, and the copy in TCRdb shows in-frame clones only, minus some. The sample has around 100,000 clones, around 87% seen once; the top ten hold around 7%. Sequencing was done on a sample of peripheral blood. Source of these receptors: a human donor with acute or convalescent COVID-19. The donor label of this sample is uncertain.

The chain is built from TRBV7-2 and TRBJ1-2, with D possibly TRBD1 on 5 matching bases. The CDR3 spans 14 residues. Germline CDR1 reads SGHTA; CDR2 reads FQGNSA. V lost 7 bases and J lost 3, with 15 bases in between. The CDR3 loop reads CASNAPTAYYGYTF. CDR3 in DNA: TGTGCCAGCAACGCTCCGACAGCCTACTATGGCTACACCTTC.

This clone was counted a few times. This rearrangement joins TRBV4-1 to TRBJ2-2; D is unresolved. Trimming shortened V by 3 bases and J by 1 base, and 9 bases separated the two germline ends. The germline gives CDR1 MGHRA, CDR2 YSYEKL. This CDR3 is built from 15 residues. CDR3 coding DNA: TGCGCCAGCAGCCACCCGGGTTGGAACACCGGGGAGCTGTTTTTT. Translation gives CASSHPGWNTGELFF.

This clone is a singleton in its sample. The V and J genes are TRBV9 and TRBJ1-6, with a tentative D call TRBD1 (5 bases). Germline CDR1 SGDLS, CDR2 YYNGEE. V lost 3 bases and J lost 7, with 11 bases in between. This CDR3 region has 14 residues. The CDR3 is CASSADSENSPLHF. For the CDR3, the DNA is TGTGCCAGCAGCGCCGACAGCGAGAATTCACCCCTCCACTTT.

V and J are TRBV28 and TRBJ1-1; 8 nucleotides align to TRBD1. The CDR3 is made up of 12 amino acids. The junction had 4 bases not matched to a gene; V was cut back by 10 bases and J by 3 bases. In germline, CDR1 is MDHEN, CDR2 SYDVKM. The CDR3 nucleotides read TGTGCCACAGGGGGCAGCTACACTGAAGCTTTCTTT. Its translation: CATGGSYTEAFF.

This CDR3 is CASSMTGDALTPEAFF. The CDR3 DNA is TGTGCCAGTAGTATGACGGGGGACGCGCTCACCCCTGAAGCTTTCTTT. The gene calls are TRBV19 and TRBJ1-1; a weak D match, TRBD1 (5 bases). V gave up 3 bases and J gave up 6 bases, with 20 bases separating them. Germline V gene data show CDR1 as LNHDA and CDR2 as SQIVND (reference sequence). The CDR3 has 16 amino acids.

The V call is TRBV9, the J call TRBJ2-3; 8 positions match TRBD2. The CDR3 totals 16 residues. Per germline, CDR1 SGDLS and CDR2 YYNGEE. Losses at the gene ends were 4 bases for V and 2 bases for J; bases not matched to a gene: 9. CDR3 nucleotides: TGTGCCAGCAGCCCCCGAGGGCGGGGGGTCACAGATACGCAGTATTTT. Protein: CASSPRGRGVTDTQYF.

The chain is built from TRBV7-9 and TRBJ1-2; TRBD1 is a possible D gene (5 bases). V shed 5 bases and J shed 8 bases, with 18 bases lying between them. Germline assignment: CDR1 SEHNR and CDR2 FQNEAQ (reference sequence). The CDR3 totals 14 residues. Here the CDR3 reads CASSLSGVGEGYTF. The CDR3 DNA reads TGTGCCAGCAGCCTCTCTGGGGTAGGGGAAGGCTACACCTTC. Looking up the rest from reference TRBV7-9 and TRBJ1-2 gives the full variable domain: DTGVSQNPRHKITKRGQNVTFRCDPISEHNRLYWYRQTLGQGPEFLTYFQNEAQLEKSRLLSDRFSAERPKGSFSTLEIQRTEQGDSAMYLCASSLSGVGEGYTFGSGTRLTVV.

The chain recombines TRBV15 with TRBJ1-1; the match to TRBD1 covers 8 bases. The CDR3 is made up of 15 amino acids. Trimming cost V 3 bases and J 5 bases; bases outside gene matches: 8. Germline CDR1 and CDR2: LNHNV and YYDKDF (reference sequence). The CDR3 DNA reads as TGTGCCACCAGCAGTCCCTTACAGGGGGGGACTGAAGCTTTCTTT. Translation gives CATSSPLQGGTEAFF.

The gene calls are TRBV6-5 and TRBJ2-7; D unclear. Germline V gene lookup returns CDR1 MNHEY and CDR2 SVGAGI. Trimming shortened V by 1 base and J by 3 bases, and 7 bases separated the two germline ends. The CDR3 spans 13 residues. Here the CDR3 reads CASSYYANYEQYF. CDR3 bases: TGTGCCAGCAGTTACTATGCTAACTACGAGCAGTACTTC.

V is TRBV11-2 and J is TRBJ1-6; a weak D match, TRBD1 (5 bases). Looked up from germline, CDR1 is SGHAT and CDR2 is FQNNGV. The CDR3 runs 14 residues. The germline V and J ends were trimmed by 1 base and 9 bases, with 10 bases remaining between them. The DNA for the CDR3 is TGTGCCAGCAGCTTAGGGACACGAGTTTCACCCCTCCACTTT. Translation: CASSLGTRVSPLHF.

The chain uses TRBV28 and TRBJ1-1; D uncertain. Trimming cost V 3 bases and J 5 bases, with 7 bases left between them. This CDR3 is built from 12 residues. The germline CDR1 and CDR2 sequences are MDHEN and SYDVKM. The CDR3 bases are TGTGCCAGCAGTTTCGACTGGACTGAAGCTTTCTTT. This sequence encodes CASSFDWTEAFF.

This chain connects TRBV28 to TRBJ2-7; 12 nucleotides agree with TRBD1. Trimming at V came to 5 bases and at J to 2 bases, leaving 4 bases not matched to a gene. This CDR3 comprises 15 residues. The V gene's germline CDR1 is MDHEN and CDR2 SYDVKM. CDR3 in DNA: TGTGCCAGCAGTCCGGGACAGGGGGCCACCTACGAGCAGTACTTC. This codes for CASSPGQGATYEQYF.

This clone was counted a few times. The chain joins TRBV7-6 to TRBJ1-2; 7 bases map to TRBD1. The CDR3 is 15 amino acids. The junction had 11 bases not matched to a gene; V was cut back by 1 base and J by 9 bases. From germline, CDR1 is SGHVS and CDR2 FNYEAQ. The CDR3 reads CASSLEVSGGSRYTF. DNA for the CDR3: TGTGCCAGCAGCTTAGAAGTATCAGGGGGGAGTCGCTACACCTTC. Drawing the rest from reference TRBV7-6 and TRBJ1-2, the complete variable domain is GAGVSQSPRYKVTKRGQDVALRCDPISGHVSLYWYRQALGQGPEFLTYFNYEAQQDKSGLPNDRFSAERPEGSISTLTIQRTEQRDSAMYRCASSLEVSGGSRYTFGSGTRLTVV.

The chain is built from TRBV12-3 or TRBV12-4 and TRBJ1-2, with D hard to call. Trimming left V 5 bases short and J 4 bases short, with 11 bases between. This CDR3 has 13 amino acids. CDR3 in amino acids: CASSGPSAYGYTF. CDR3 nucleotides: TGTGCCAGCAGTGGTCCTAGTGCCTATGGCTACACCTTC.

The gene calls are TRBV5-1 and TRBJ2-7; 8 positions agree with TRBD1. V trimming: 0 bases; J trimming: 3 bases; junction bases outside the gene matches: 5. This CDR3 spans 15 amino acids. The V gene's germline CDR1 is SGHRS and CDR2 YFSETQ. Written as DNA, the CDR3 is TGCGCCAGCAGCTTGGGGGACAGGTTGGACTACGAGCAGTACTTC. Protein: CASSLGDRLDYEQYF.

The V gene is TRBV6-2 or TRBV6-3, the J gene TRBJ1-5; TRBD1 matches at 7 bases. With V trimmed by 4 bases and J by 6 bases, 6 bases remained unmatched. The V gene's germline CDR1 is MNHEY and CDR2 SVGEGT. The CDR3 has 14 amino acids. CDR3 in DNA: TGTGCCAGCAGTTCCGAGGGGGCCCGTCAGCCCCAGCATTTT. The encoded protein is CASSSEGARQPQHF.

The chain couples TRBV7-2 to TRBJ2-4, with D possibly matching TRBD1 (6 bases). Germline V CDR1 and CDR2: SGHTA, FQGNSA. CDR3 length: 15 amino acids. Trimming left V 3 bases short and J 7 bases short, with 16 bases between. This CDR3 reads CASSFTAGVDNIQYF. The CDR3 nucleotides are TGTGCCAGCAGCTTCACGGCAGGGGTGGACAACATTCAGTACTTC.

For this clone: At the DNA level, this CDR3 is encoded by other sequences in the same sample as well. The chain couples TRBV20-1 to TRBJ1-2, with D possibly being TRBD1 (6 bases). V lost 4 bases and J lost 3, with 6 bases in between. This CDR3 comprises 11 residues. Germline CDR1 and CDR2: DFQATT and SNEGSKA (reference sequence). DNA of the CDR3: TGCAGTGCTACAGGGGACTATGGCTACACCTTC. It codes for CSATGDYGYTF.

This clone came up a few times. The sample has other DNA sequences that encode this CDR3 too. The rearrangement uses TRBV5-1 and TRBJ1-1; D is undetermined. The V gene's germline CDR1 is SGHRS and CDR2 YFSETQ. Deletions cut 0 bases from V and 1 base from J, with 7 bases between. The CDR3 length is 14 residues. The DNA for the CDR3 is TGCGCCAGCAGCTTGGCCGCAGGGAACACTGAAGCTTTCTTT. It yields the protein CASSLAAGNTEAFF. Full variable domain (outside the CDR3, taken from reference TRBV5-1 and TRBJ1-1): KAGVTQTPRYLIKTRGQQVTLSCSPISGHRSVSWYQQTPGQGLQFLFEYFSETQRNKGNFPGRFSGRQFSNSRSEMNVSTLELGDSALYLCASSLAAGNTEAFFGQGTRLTVV.

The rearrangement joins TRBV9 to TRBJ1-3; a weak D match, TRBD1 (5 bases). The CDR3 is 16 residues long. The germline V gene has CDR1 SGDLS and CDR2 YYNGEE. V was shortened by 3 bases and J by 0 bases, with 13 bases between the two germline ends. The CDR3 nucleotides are TGTGCCAGCAGCGCCTCAGGGTCTTTCTCTGGAAACACCATATATTTT. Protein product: CASSASGSFSGNTIYF.

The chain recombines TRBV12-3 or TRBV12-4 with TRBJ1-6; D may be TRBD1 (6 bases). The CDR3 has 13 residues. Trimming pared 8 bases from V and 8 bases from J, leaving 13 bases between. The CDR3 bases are TGTGCCAGCCGGAACTCAGGGGATTCACCCCTCCACTTT. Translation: CASRNSGDSPLHF.

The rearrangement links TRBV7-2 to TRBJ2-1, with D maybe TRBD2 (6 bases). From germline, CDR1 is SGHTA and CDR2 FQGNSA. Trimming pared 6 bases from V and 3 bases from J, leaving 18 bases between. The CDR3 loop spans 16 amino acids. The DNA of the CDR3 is TGTGCCAGCAGTCTAGAGTGGCTAGCGTACTACAATGAGCAGTTCTTC. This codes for CASSLEWLAYYNEQFF.

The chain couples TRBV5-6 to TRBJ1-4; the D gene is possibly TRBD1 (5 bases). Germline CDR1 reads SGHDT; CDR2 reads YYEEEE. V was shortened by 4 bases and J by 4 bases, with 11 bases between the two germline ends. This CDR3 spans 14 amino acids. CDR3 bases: TGTGCCAGCAGCCGTAGACAGATTAATGAAAAACTGTTTTTT. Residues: CASSRRQINEKLFF.

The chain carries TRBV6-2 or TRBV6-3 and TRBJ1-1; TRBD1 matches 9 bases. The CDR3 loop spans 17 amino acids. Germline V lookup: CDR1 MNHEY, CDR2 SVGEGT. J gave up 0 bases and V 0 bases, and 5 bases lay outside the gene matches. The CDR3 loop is CASSYSNRGRMNTEAFF. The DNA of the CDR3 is TGTGCCAGCAGTTACTCGAACAGGGGGCGCATGAACACTGAAGCTTTCTTT.

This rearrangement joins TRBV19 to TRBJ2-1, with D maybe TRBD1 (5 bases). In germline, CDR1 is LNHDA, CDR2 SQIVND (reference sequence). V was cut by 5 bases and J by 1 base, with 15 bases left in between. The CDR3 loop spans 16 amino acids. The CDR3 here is CASSAQGYPSYNEQFF. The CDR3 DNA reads TGTGCCAGTAGTGCGCAGGGCTACCCTTCCTACAATGAGCAGTTCTTC.